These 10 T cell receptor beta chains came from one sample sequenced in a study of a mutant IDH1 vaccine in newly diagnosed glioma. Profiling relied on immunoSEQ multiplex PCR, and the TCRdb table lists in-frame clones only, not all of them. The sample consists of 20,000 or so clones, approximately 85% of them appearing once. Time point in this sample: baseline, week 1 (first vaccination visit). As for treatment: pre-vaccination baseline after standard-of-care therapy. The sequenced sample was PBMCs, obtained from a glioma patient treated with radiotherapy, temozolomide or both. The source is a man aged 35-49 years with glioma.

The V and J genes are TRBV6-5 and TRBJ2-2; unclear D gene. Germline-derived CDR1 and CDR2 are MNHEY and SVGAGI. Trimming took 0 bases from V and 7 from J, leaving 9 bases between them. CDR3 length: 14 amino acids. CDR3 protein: CASSYSGEFGELFF. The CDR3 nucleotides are TGTGCCAGCAGTTACTCGGGCGAGTTCGGGGAGCTGTTTTTT.

The CDR3 region has the DNA TGCAGTGCTAGCTGGACAGATACGCAGTATTTT. Protein: CSASWTDTQYF. The chain employs TRBV20-1 and TRBJ2-3, with no clear D. Trimming removed 3 bases from V and 3 bases from J, with 4 bases in between. The CDR3 sequence is 11 residues long. Germline CDR1 is DFQATT and CDR2 is SNEGSKA (reference sequence).

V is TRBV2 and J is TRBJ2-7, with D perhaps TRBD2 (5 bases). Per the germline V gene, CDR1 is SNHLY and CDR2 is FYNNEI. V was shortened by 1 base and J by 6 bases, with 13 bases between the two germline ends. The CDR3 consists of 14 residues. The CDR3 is CASSEVGIGGEQYF. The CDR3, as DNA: TGTGCCAGCAGTGAAGTAGGTATTGGAGGCGAGCAGTACTTC.

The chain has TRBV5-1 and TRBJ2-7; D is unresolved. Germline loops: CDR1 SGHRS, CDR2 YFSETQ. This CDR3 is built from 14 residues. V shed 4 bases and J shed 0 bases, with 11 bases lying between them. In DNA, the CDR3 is TGCGCCAGCAGCCTGGGCAGAACCTCCTACGAGCAGTACTTC. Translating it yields CASSLGRTSYEQYF.

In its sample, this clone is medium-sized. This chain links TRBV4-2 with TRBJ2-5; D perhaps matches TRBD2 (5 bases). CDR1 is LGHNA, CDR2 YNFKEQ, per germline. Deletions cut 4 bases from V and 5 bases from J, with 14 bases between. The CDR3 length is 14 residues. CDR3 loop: CASSPRDSEETQYF. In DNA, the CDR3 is TGTGCCAGCAGCCCGAGGGATTCGGAGGAGACCCAGTACTTC.

The chain's CDR3 is CASSLRSGREGPQHF. The CDR3 bases are TGTGCCAGCAGCTTACGCTCTGGCAGGGAAGGTCCCCAGCATTTT. The V call is TRBV7-2, the J call TRBJ1-5; a weak D match, TRBD1 (5 bases). Trimming pared 2 bases from V and 10 bases from J, leaving 18 bases between. This CDR3 is 15 amino acids long. Per the germline V gene, CDR1 is SGHTA and CDR2 is FQGNSA. Full variable domain (rest looked up from reference TRBV7-2 and TRBJ1-5): GAGVSQSPSNKVTEKGKDVELRCDPISGHTALYWYRQSLGQGLEFLIYFQGNSAPDKSGLPSDRFSAERTGGSVSTLTIQRTQQEDSAVYLCASSLRSGREGPQHFGDGTRLSIL.

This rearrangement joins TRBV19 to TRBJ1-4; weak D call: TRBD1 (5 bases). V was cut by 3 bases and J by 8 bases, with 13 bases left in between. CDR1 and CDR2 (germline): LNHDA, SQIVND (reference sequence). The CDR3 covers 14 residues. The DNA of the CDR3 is TGTGCCAGTAGTATTGCAGGGAGGTCCGAAAAACTGTTTTTT. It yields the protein CASSIAGRSEKLFF. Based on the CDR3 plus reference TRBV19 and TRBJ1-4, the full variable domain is DGGITQSPKYLFRKEGQNVTLSCEQNLNHDAMYWYRQDPGQGLRLIYYSQIVNDFQKGDIAEGYSVSREKKESFPLTVTSAQKNPTAFYLCASSIAGRSEKLFFGSGTQLSVL.

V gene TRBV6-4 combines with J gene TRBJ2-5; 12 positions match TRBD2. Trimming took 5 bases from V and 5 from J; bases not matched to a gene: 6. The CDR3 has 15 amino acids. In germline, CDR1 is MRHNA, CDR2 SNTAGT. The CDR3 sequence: CASSRLAGEGETQYF. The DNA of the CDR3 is TGTGCCAGCAGTCGACTAGCGGGAGAGGGGGAGACCCAGTACTTC.

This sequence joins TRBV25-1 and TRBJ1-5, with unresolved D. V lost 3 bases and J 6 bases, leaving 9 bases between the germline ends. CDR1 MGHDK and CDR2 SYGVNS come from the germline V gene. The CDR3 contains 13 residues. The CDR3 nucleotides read TGTGCCAGCAGTGAGAAGAGCGGTCAGCCCCAGCATTTT. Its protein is CASSEKSGQPQHF.

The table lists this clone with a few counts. DNA for the CDR3: TGTGCCAGCAGCTCCCCCGCGCAGGGTCGTGTTGGCTACACCTTC. This codes for CASSSPAQGRVGYTF. V is TRBV5-4 and J is TRBJ1-2, with D tentatively TRBD1 (5 bases). Per the germline V gene, CDR1 is SGHNT and CDR2 is YYREEE (reference sequence). The V and J ends lost 3 bases and 7 bases respectively, with 19 bases between them. The CDR3 runs to 15 residues.